This T cell receptor (beta chain) was identified during a study of cytomegalovirus exposure and HLA in healthy donors. Study-wide points: Analysis performed later found 16,951 TCR beta sequences associated with HLA alleles at 0.05 false discovery rate.

Germline V gene data show CDR1 as LGHNA and CDR2 as YNFKEQ. The CDR3 contains 15 residues. J gave up 13 bases and V 0 bases, and 12 bases lay outside the gene matches. 60 Vbeta and 13 Jbeta primers were used in PCR. Sequencing was performed with immunoSEQ multiplex PCR; in TCRdb, only in-frame clones are kept and a portion is missing. The sample carries some 150,000 clones, about 83% recorded once. Details on this clone: The antigen remains unidentified.

The donors, nominally healthy at sampling, likely had unrecorded immune exposures. The origin of this receptor is a middle-aged woman in good health and CMV-seronegative. V and J are TRBV4-2 and TRBJ2-4; 7 bases match TRBD1. What was sequenced was PBMCs. CDR3 bases: TGTGCCAGCAGCCAAGAATTAGGGACAGCTTCTTGGCAGTACTTC. Its protein is CASSQELGTASWQYF.